The entry below gives a single T cell receptor (beta chain) sequence along with its context. Measured with immunoSEQ multiplex PCR; TCRdb has only the in-frame clones, and not every one. Seen here are about 2 million clones, over 85% observed once, and the top ten hold approximately 0.13%. The CDR3 loop spans 12 amino acids. CDR1 SGHTA and CDR2 FQGNSA come from the germline V gene. Trimming took off 2 bases at V and 3 bases at J, with 4 bases between the two ends. This sample is part of a study of shared clonotypes between healthy human individuals. The TCR originated in a man between 18 and 35 years old in good health. The sequencing input was naive CD4+ T cells sorted from blood. Described subset: CD45RA+ positively selected. The chain has TRBV7-2 and TRBJ2-5; D is unresolved. CDR3 nucleotides: TGTGCCAGCAGCTTAACCAAAGAGACCCAGTACTTC. The encoded protein is CASSLTKETQYF.